The clone carrying this T cell receptor beta chain turned up a few times. Its antigen is still unknown. Sorted subsets were CFSE-labeled and cultured four to six days with allogeneic dendritic cells. V was clipped by 5 bases and J by 9 bases, with 8 bases between them. CDR3 length: 12 amino acids. Germline V gene lookup returns CDR1 MDHEN and CDR2 SYDVKM. The data derive from a study of regulatory dendritic cells for organ transplantation. Overall study context: Regulatory dendritic cells were monocyte-derived, receiving vitamin D3 on days 0 and 4 and IL-10 on day 4.

Repertoires were generated with immunoSEQ multiplex PCR, while TCRdb's copy carries only in-frame clones and drops some. Here the sample spans about 21,000 clones, 70% to 90% being singletons. The chain links TRBV28 to TRBJ1-6, with D possibly TRBD1 on 5 matching bases. Material: naive CD4+ T cells from blood cultured with regulatory dendritic cells. Subset of the sample: CD45RA+ naive T cells. The receptor comes from a human donor in good health. The CDR3 reads CASSLGASPLHF. CDR3 nucleotide sequence: TGTGCCAGCAGTCTCGGGGCTTCACCCCTCCACTTT.